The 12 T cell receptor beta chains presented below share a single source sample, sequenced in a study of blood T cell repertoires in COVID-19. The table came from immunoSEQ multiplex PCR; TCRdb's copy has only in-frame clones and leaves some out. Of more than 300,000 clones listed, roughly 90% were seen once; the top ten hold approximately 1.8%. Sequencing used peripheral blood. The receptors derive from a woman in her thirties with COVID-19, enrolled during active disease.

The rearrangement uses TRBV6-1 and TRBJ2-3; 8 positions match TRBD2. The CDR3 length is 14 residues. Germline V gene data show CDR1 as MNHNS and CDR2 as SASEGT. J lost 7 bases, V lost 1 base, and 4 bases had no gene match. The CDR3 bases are TGTGCCAGCAGTGAAGTTAGCGGGGCAAATACGCAGTATTTT. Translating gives CASSEVSGANTQYF.

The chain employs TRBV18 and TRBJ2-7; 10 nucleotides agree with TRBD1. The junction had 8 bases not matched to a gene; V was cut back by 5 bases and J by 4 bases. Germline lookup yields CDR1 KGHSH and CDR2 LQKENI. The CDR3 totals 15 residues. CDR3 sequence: CASSTTGTGAYEQYF. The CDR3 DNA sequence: TGTGCCAGCTCAACTACCGGGACAGGGGCTTACGAGCAGTACTTC.

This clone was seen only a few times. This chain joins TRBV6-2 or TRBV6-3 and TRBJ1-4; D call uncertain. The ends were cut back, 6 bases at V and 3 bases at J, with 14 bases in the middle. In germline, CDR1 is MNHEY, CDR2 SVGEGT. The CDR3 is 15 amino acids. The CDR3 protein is CASSRGQVANEKLFF. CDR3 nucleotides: TGTGCCAGCAGCCGCGGTCAAGTAGCTAATGAAAAACTGTTTTTT.

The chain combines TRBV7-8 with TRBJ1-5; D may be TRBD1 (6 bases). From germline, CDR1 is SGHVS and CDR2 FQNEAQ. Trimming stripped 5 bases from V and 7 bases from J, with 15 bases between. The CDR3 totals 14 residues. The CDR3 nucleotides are TGTGCCAGCAGCCCACAGGGACCGGACCAGCCCCAGCATTTT. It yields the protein CASSPQGPDQPQHF.

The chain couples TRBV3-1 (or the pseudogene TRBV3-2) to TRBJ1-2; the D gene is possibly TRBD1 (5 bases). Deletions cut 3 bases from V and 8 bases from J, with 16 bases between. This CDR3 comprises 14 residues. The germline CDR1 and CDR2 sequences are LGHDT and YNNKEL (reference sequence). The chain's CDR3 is CASSQNSQEGGYTF. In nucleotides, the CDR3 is TGTGCCAGCAGCCAGAATTCCCAGGAGGGGGGCTACACCTTC.

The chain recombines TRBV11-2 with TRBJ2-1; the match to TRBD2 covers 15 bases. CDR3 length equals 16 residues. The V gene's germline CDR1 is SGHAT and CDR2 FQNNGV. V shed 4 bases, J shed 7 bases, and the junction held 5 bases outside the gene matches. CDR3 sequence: CASSSRTSGGANEQFF. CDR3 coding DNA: TGTGCCAGCAGCTCAAGGACTAGCGGGGGGGCGAATGAGCAGTTCTTC.

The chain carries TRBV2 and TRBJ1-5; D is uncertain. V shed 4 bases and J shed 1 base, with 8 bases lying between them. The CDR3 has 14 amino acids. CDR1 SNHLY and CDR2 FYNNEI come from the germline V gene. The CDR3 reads CASSVYRSNQPQHF. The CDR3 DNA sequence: TGTGCCAGCAGTGTCTATAGAAGCAATCAGCCCCAGCATTTT.

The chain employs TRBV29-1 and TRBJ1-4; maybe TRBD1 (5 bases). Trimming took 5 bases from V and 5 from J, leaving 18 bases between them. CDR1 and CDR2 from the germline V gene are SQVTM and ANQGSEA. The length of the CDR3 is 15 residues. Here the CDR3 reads CSVRAGPDNNEKLFF. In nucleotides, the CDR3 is TGCAGCGTTAGGGCCGGACCGGACAACAATGAAAAACTGTTTTTT.

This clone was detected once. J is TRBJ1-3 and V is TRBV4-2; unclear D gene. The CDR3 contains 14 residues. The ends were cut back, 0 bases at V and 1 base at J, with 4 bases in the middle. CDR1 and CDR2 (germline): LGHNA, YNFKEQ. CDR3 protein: CASSQEASGNTIYF. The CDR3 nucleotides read TGTGCCAGCAGCCAAGAGGCATCTGGAAACACCATATATTTT.

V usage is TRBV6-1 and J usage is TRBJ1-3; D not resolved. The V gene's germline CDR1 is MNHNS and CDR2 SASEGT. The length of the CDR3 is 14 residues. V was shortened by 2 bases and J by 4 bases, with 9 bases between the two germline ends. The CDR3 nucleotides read TGTGCCAGCAGTGAACCGGGATTGGGAAACACCATATATTTT. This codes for CASSEPGLGNTIYF.

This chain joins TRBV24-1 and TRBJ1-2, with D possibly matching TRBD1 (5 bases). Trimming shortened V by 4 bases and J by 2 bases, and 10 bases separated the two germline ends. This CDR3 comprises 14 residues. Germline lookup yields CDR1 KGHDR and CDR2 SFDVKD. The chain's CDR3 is CATSDATENYGYTF. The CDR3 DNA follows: TGTGCCACCAGTGACGCGACAGAAAACTATGGCTACACCTTC.

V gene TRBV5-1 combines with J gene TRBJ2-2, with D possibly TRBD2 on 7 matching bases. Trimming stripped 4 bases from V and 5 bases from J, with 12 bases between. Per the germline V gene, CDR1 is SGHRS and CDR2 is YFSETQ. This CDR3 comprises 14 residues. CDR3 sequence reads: CASSPRGATGELFF. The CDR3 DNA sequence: TGCGCCAGCAGCCCACGGGGGGCGACCGGGGAGCTGTTTTTT. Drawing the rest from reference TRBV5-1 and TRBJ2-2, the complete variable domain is KAGVTQTPRYLIKTRGQQVTLSCSPISGHRSVSWYQQTPGQGLQFLFEYFSETQRNKGNFPGRFSGRQFSNSRSEMNVSTLELGDSALYLCASSPRGATGELFFGEGSRLTVL.